This TCR beta chain was captured by sequencing in a study of memory CD4+ T cells and cytomegalovirus serostatus. Study-level points and caveats: Suggested: most of the CMV-linked TCR signature lies in CD4+ memory cells. Repertoires predicted CMV serostatus with median bootstrapped AUC of roughly 0.96.

Per the germline V gene, CDR1 is LNHDA and CDR2 is SQIVND (reference sequence). V was shortened by 2 bases and J by 5 bases, with 10 bases between the two germline ends. The CDR3 spans 13 residues. The sort gate was single viable CD3+CD4+CD8-CD45RO+ cells for memory CD4+ T cells. CMV serostatus came from serum IgG against pp150, pp28, p38, p52. This table comes from immunoSEQ multiplex PCR, and its TCRdb copy is limited to in-frame clones, with some not included. This sample has about 59,000 clones, with around 80% found just once. Of note for this clone: No antigen is known for it.

The chain joins TRBV19 to TRBJ2-7; the D is unclear. The sequencing sample was made of memory CD4+ T cells from blood. The clonotype comes from an adult in good health and CMV-seronegative. The CDR3 nucleotides are TGTGCCAGTAGTATAAGTCCCCTGCACGAGCAGTACTTC. As protein: CASSISPLHEQYF.